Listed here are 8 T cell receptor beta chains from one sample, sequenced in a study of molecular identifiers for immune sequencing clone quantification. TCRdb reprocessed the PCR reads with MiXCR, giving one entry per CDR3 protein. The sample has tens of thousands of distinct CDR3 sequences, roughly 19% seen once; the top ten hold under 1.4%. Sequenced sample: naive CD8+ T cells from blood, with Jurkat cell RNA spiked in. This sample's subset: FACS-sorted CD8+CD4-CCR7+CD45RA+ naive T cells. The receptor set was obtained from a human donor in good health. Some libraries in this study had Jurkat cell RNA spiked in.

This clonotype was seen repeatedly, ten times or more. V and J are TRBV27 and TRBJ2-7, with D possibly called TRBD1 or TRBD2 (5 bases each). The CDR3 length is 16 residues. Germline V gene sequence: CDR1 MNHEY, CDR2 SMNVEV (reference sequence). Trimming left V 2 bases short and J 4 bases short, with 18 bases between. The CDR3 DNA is TGTGCCAGCAGTTTAGGAGTGGGGCCCGAGGGATACGAGCAGTACTTC. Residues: CASSLGVGPEGYEQYF.

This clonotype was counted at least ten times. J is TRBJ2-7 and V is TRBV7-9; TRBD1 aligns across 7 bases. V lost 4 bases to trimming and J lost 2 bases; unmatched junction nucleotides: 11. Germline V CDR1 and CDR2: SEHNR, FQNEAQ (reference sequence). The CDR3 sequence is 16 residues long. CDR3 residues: CASSSRRQGTTYEQYF. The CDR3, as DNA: TGTGCCAGCAGCTCCCGACGACAGGGTACGACCTACGAGCAGTACTTC.

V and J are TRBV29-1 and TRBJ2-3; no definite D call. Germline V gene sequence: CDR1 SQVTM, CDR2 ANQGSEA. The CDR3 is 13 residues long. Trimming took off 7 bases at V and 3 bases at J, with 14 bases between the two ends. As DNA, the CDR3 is TGCAGCGGTACCCCTGTGAGGACAGATACGCAGTATTTT. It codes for CSGTPVRTDTQYF.

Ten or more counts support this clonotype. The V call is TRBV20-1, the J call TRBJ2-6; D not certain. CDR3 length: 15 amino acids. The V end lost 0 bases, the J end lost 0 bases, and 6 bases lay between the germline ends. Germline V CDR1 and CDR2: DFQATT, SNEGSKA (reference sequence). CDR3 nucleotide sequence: TGCAGTGCTAGAGATCTGCTCTCTGGGGCCAACGTCCTGACTTTC. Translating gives CSARDLLSGANVLTF.

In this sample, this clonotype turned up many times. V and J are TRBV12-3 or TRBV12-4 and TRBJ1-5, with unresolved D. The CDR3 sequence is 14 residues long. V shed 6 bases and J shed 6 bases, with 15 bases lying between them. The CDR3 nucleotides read TGTGCCAGCAGCCCGGATGGCGTAGTTCAGCCCCAGCATTTT. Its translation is CASSPDGVVQPQHF.

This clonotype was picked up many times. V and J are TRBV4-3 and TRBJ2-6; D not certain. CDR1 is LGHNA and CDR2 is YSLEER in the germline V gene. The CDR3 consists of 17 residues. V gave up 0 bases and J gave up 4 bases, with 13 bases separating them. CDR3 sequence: CASSQDWEGSGANVLTF. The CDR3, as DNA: TGCGCCAGCAGCCAAGATTGGGAAGGTTCAGGGGCCAACGTCCTGACTTTC.

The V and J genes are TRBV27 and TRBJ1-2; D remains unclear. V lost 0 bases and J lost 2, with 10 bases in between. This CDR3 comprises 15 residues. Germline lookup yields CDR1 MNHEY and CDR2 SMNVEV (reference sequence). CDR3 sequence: CASSLSLHDNYGYTF. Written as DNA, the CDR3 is TGTGCCAGCAGTTTATCTCTTCACGACAACTATGGCTACACCTTC.

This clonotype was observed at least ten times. The CDR3 region is CASNQGTGVIAKNIQYF. CDR3 nucleotides: TGTGCCAGCAACCAGGGGACAGGTGTAATTGCCAAAAACATTCAGTACTTC. The rearrangement uses TRBV2 and TRBJ2-4, with 8 nucleotides matching TRBD1. CDR3 length equals 17 residues. The V gene's germline CDR1 is SNHLY and CDR2 FYNNEI. The trim removed 7 bases at V and 1 base at J, leaving 12 bases unmatched.